One sample yielded the 14 T cell receptor beta chains listed below, sequenced in a study of response to subunit inactivated influenza vaccine. Each CDR3 protein gets one entry after TCRdb re-called the RT-PCR reads with MiXCR. The sample lists around 850,000 distinct CDR3 sequences, less than 20% occurring once. This specimen consisted of PBMCs from blood, obtained 5 days after vaccination. These receptors were collected from a man between 45 and 60 years old who received an inactivated influenza vaccine.

The table lists this clonotype with a few counts. The chain recombines TRBV7-9 with TRBJ2-5; TRBD2 is a possible D gene (5 bases). V lost 1 base, J lost 5 bases, and 14 bases lay in between. In germline, CDR1 is SEHNR, CDR2 FQNEAQ (reference sequence). CDR3 size: 15 residues. CDR3 in amino acids: CASSLERGRGETQYF. As DNA, the CDR3 is TGTGCCAGCAGCTTAGAGAGAGGCAGAGGGGAGACCCAGTACTTC.

V is TRBV12-3 or TRBV12-4 and J is TRBJ2-6, with a weak D call TRBD2 (5 bases). The CDR3 runs 13 residues. V shed 10 bases and J shed 0 bases, with 7 bases lying between them. As DNA, the CDR3 is TGTGCCACCCGGGACTCTGGGGCCAACGTCCTGACTTTC. It codes for CATRDSGANVLTF.

This clonotype was found a few times. The chain employs TRBV20-1 and TRBJ2-3; 8 bases agree with TRBD2. The germline gives CDR1 DFQATT, CDR2 SNEGSKA (reference sequence). J was trimmed by 2 bases and V by 0 bases; bases with no gene match: 10. This CDR3 spans 17 amino acids. CDR3 nucleotide sequence: TGCAGTGCTAGAGATCGGGGGCGGGGGGCGAACACAGATACGCAGTATTTT. Its translation is CSARDRGRGANTDTQYF.

This clonotype appeared many times. J is TRBJ1-1 and V is TRBV7-3; D gene uncertain. The V end lost 5 bases, the J end lost 0 bases, and 19 bases lay between the germline ends. Germline V gives CDR1 SGHTA, CDR2 FQGTGA. There are 17 residues in the CDR3. The CDR3: CASSVSGRRSMNTEAFF. For the CDR3, the DNA is TGTGCCAGCAGCGTAAGCGGGCGGCGCTCAATGAACACTGAAGCTTTCTTT. Combining the CDR3 with reference TRBV7-3 and TRBJ1-1 gives the whole variable domain GAGVSQTPSNKVTEKGKYVELRCDPISGHTALYWYRQSLGQGPEFLIYFQGTGAADDSGLPNDRFFAVRPEGSVSTLKIQRTERGDSAVYLCASSVSGRRSMNTEAFFGQGTRLTVV.

V and J are TRBV27 and TRBJ1-1, with D perhaps matching TRBD1 (6 bases). Trimming shortened V by 5 bases and J by 8 bases, and 27 bases separated the two germline ends. The CDR3 consists of 17 residues. CDR1 and CDR2 (germline): MNHEY, SMNVEV (reference sequence). The CDR3 bases are TGTGCCAGCAGTCCGATTTCCGGGGGGCATGGGCTGTCGGAAGCTTTCTTT. Translation: CASSPISGGHGLSEAFF.

The rearrangement uses TRBV6-2 or TRBV6-3 and TRBJ2-1, with TRBD1 matching over 7 bases. J gave up 5 bases and V 8 bases, and 6 bases lay outside the gene matches. This CDR3 is built from 13 residues. The germline V gene encodes CDR1 MNHEY and CDR2 SVGEGT. The CDR3 nucleotides read TGTGCCAGCTTCCGGACAGGAGACAATGAGCAGTTCTTC. Protein product: CASFRTGDNEQFF.

As DNA, the CDR3 is TGTGCCACCAAGCAGAGCTCCTATAATTCACCCCTCCACTTT. Protein product: CATKQSSYNSPLHF. The chain couples TRBV15 to TRBJ1-6; no definite D call. The CDR3 consists of 14 residues. The V end lost 7 bases, the J end lost 0 bases, and 7 bases lay between the germline ends. Germline-derived CDR1 and CDR2 are LNHNV and YYDKDF (reference sequence).

Turning to this clonotype: This may be a read error: a much more frequent sequence differs by one nucleotide. This rearrangement joins TRBV20-1 to TRBJ2-5; D is possibly TRBD1 (6 bases). Trimming stripped 6 bases from V and 7 bases from J, with 18 bases between. This CDR3 is built from 13 residues. Germline V gene data show CDR1 as DFQATT and CDR2 as SNEGSKA (reference sequence). The CDR3 here is CSAKERGSVTQYF. The CDR3, as DNA: TGCAGTGCAAAGGAAAGGGGGAGTGTGACCCAGTACTTC.

The J gene is TRBJ2-2, the V gene TRBV18; D is ambiguous. Trimming took off 1 base at V and 3 bases at J, with 9 bases between the two ends. The CDR3 extends over 15 amino acids. Germline values: CDR1 KGHSH, CDR2 LQKENI. CDR3 sequence (DNA): TGTGCCAGCTCACCACGGCCCAAACACACCGGGGAGCTGTTTTTT. The encoded protein is CASSPRPKHTGELFF.

The rearrangement joins TRBV7-2 to TRBJ2-1; D is ambiguous. This CDR3 spans 13 amino acids. Germline values: CDR1 SGHTA, CDR2 FQGNSA. Trimming pared 3 bases from V and 5 bases from J, leaving 8 bases between. CDR3 nucleotides: TGTGCCAGCAGCTTTTTCAGGAACAATGAGCAGTTCTTC. Translating it yields CASSFFRNNEQFF.

The V gene is TRBV12-3 or TRBV12-4, the J gene TRBJ2-4, with 14 nucleotides matching TRBD2. The CDR3 contains 17 residues. V was clipped by 6 bases and J by 8 bases; unmatched bases: 12. The chain's CDR3 is CASSSTSGGAESYIQYF. The CDR3 DNA follows: TGTGCCAGCAGCTCGACTAGCGGGGGGGCTGAATCCTACATTCAGTACTTC.

This clonotype showed up just a few times. Here the CDR3 DNA reads TGTGCCAGCAGCTTGGATGAGACAGGCGACTATGGCTACACCTTC. Residues: CASSLDETGDYGYTF. The chain couples TRBV5-4 to TRBJ1-2; D possibly corresponds to TRBD1 (6 bases). Germline CDR1 reads SGHNT; CDR2 reads YYREEE (reference sequence). The CDR3 length is 15 residues. V lost 0 bases and J lost 3, with 12 bases in between.

The rearrangement joins TRBV27 to TRBJ2-7; 9 bases map to TRBD1. This CDR3 comprises 16 residues. The ends lost 9 bases at V and 5 bases at J; junction bases unmatched: 17. The germline V gene has CDR1 MNHEY and CDR2 SMNVEV (reference sequence). The CDR3 region has the DNA TGTGCCAGTAAATATTATCCGGGACAGGGTAAAAACGAGCAGTACTTC. It translates to CASKYYPGQGKNEQYF.

Here the CDR3 DNA reads TGTGCCAGCAGTCGGGCAGGCAGCTACGAGCAGTACTTC. Translating gives CASSRAGSYEQYF. The chain employs TRBV12-3 or TRBV12-4 and TRBJ2-7; no reliable D call. This CDR3 contains 13 residues. The ends were cut back, 5 bases at V and 3 bases at J, with 11 bases in the middle.